Listed below are T cell receptor beta chains from one sample, sequenced in a study of T cells in Graves' hyperthyroidism and ophthalmopathy. TCRdb called the multiplex PCR reads again in MiXCR, with one record for every CDR3 protein. The sample lists 490,000 or so distinct CDR3 sequences; around 15% were seen once. Sequencing was performed on blood. The receptors originated from a woman aged 25 to 39 with Graves' ophthalmopathy. Each CDR3 is given with its conserved first and last residue. The order of the fields is D gene, clone size, J gene, V gene, CDR3 protein, CDR3 DNA. The D gene is left open where the match is weak. Clone size is stated in some rows and not others, as once, few, many or a class when expanded.

.,few,TRBJ2-1,TRBV20-1,CSAPEPVTHDDEQFF,TGCAGTGCTCCCGAGCCGGTGACCCACGATGATGAGCAGTTCTTC
.,many,TRBJ1-1,TRBV27,CASSSTSGLVNTEAFF,TGTGCCAGCAGTTCAACCTCCGGACTGGTTAACACTGAAGCTTTCTTT
TRBD2,.,TRBJ2-1,TRBV7-8,CASRSGQTIAGGPLYNEQFF,TGTGCCAGCAGATCGGGACAGACAATAGCGGGAGGGCCTCTTTACAATGAGCAGTTCTTC
TRBD2,many,TRBJ2-7,TRBV28,CASSLRGGFTYEQYF,TGTGCCAGCAGTTTAAGGGGAGGGTTCACCTACGAGCAGTACTTC
TRBD2,few,TRBJ2-7,TRBV11-2,CASSLEGGTSGRANEQYF,TGTGCCAGCAGCTTAGAGGGGGGTACTAGCGGGAGGGCCAACGAGCAGTACTTC
TRBD2,few,TRBJ2-3,TRBV9,CASSQGTSGSADTQYF,TGTGCCAGCTCGCAAGGGACTAGCGGGAGTGCAGATACGCAGTATTTT
.,many,TRBJ2-1,TRBV7-8,CASSLRQKNEQFF,TGTGCCAGCAGCTTACGACAGAAAAATGAGCAGTTCTTC
.,.,TRBJ1-2,TRBV20-1,CSASVGSPRNGYTF,TGCAGTGCTAGCGTGGGGAGCCCTCGGAATGGCTACACCTTC
.,once,TRBJ2-7,TRBV10-3,CAINAGRDNEQYF,TGTGCCATCAATGCGGGAAGGGACAATGAGCAGTACTTC
TRBD2,.,TRBJ2-7,TRBV20-1,CSAALLAGGEQYF,TGCAGTGCTGCCCTTCTAGCGGGAGGTGAGCAGTACTTC
.,.,TRBJ2-3,TRBV5-1,CASSGAGPSTDTQYF,TGCGCCAGCAGCGGCGCAGGTCCTAGCACAGATACGCAGTATTTT
.,many,TRBJ2-5,TRBV9,CASSVAIGGFETQYF,TGTGCCAGCAGCGTAGCTATCGGGGGATTTGAGACCCAGTACTTC
TRBD1,many,TRBJ1-2,TRBV6-6,CASSYGTGVIQGYTF,TGTGCCAGCAGTTACGGAACAGGGGTCATACAGGGCTACACCTTC
.,.,TRBJ2-7,TRBV30,CAWSVRGYEQYF,TGTGCCTGGAGTGTACGAGGGTACGAGCAGTACTTC
.,.,TRBJ2-1,TRBV25-1,CASSRPPVYEQFF,TGTGCCAGCTCGCGCCCACCCGTTTATGAGCAGTTCTTC
TRBD1,many,TRBJ2-3,TRBV7-8,CASSDPGTGEDTQYF,TGTGCCAGCAGCGATCCCGGGACAGGGGAAGATACGCAGTATTTT
TRBD2,.,TRBJ2-1,TRBV6-5,CASSYSPLAGYNEQFF,TGTGCCAGCAGTTACTCGCCCCTAGCGGGCTACAATGAGCAGTTCTTC
.,few,TRBJ1-4,TRBV25-1,CASSEFGFGLGEKLFF,TGTGCCAGCAGTGAATTCGGGTTTGGGTTAGGAGAAAAACTGTTTTTT
.,.,TRBJ2-3,TRBV29-1,CSVNRVPDTQYF,TGCAGCGTAAACAGGGTCCCAGATACGCAGTATTTT
.,few,TRBJ2-3,TRBV6-2/TRBV6-3,CASSYGASTDTQYF,TGTGCCAGCAGTTACGGGGCTAGCACAGATACGCAGTATTTT
.,many,TRBJ2-3,TRBV20-1,CSARPPQVPDTQYF,TGCAGTGCTAGACCCCCCCAAGTTCCGGATACGCAGTATTTT
.,.,TRBJ2-1,TRBV13,CASSLGISDAGLRRPGEQFF,TGTGCCAGCAGCTTAGGGATCAGCGATGCCGGGCTCAGACGTCCGGGTGAGCAGTTCTTC
TRBD2,many,TRBJ2-3,TRBV27,CASSLAPSGITSSTDTQYF,TGTGCCAGCAGTTTGGCCCCTAGCGGGATTACCTCTAGCACAGATACGCAGTATTTT
TRBD1,many,TRBJ1-2,TRBV13,CASSLKGANGYTF,TGTGCCAGCAGCTTAAAGGGGGCAAATGGCTACACCTTC
TRBD1,few,TRBJ1-2,TRBV5-1,CASSSTGGLGYGYTF,TGCGCCAGCAGCTCAACAGGGGGTCTGGGCTATGGCTACACCTTC
.,many,TRBJ1-1,TRBV4-2,CASSQQVRGEMYTEAFF,TGTGCCAGCAGCCAACAGGTCAGGGGAGAGATGTACACTGAAGCTTTCTTT
TRBD1,.,TRBJ2-1,TRBV30,CAWRTGGNEQFF,TGTGCCTGGCGGACAGGGGGCAATGAGCAGTTCTTC
TRBD1,few,TRBJ2-7,TRBV28,CASSLSPGQKNYEQYF,TGTGCCAGCAGTTTATCCCCGGGACAGAAGAACTACGAGCAGTACTTC
TRBD2,few,TRBJ2-1,TRBV6-1,CASSSRTSGITLFDEQFF,TGTGCCAGCAGTTCCCGGACTAGCGGGATAACGTTATTCGATGAGCAGTTCTTC
.,few,TRBJ2-3,TRBV6-1,CATNRGSTDTQYF,TGTGCCACCAATCGGGGCAGCACAGATACGCAGTATTTT
TRBD1,few,TRBJ1-1,TRBV12-3/TRBV12-4,CASSLNWDRRTTEAFF,TGTGCCAGCAGTTTAAATTGGGACAGGCGGACCACTGAAGCTTTCTTT
.,.,TRBJ2-1,TRBV29-1,CSVEEARAYNEQFF,TGCAGCGTTGAAGAGGCTCGGGCCTACAATGAGCAGTTCTTC
.,.,TRBJ2-1,TRBV28,CASSSQGGDSYNEQFF,TGTGCCAGCAGTTCACAGGGGGGGGACTCCTACAATGAGCAGTTCTTC
.,.,TRBJ1-4,TRBV20-1,CSARNWEKLFF,TGCAGTGCTAGGAATTGGGAAAAACTGTTTTTT
TRBD2,.,TRBJ2-3,TRBV5-1,CASSQGGSADTQYF,TGTGCCAGCAGCCAGGGCGGGAGCGCAGATACGCAGTATTTT
.,.,TRBJ2-7,TRBV5-5,CASSNPIRDEQYF,TGTGCCAGCAGCAACCCGATTAGGGACGAGCAGTACTTC
.,few,TRBJ1-1,TRBV6-2/TRBV6-3,CASSKEGMNTEAFF,TGTGCCAGCAGTAAAGAGGGAATGAACACTGAAGCTTTCTTT
.,.,TRBJ1-3,TRBV20-1,CSARDMAVAGNTIYF,TGCAGTGCTAGAGATATGGCAGTAGCTGGAAACACCATATATTTT
TRBD1,.,TRBJ1-1,TRBV7-2,CASSFGQGSPEAFF,TGTGCCAGCAGCTTCGGACAGGGGAGCCCTGAAGCTTTCTTT
TRBD2,many,TRBJ2-2,TRBV7-2,CASSLVAGGGTGELFF,TGTGCCAGCAGCTTAGTAGCGGGAGGGGGCACCGGGGAGCTGTTTTTT
TRBD1,.,TRBJ2-1,TRBV28,CASTPYRGHGEQFF,TGTGCCAGCACCCCATACAGGGGGCACGGTGAGCAGTTCTTC
.,many,TRBJ1-1,TRBV3-1,CASSQDIGGGLDTEAFF,TGTGCCAGCAGCCAAGATATCGGCGGGGGCTTGGACACTGAAGCTTTCTTT
.,many,TRBJ2-5,TRBV11-2,CASSFQGTAQETQYF,TGTGCCAGCAGCTTCCAGGGGACGGCTCAAGAGACCCAGTACTTC
.,many,TRBJ1-1,TRBV30,CAWNQGWNTEAFF,TGTGCCTGGAATCAGGGATGGAACACTGAAGCTTTCTTT
.,.,TRBJ1-2,TRBV6-1,CASSEAYREGYTF,TGTGCCAGCAGTGAAGCCTACAGGGAGGGCTACACCTTC
TRBD1,few,TRBJ1-2,TRBV4-3,CASSQAQGAISVDGYTF,TGCGCCAGCAGCCAAGCTCAGGGGGCCATCTCGGTCGATGGCTACACCTTC
TRBD1,many,TRBJ1-4,TRBV5-6,CASSSDGTGGEKLFF,TGTGCCAGCAGCTCGGACGGGACAGGGGGCGAAAAACTGTTTTTT
.,.,TRBJ2-5,TRBV7-9,CASRPVTSPSRQETQYF,TGTGCCAGCCGGCCCGTGACTAGTCCATCTCGACAAGAGACCCAGTACTTC
TRBD1,few,TRBJ2-7,TRBV6-6,CASSYSNRGMGEQYF,TGTGCCAGCAGTTACTCCAACAGGGGCATGGGCGAGCAGTACTTC
TRBD2,many,TRBJ2-3,TRBV20-1,CSAPQRGSASTDTQYF,TGCAGTGCACCGCAGCGGGGGTCCGCTAGCACAGATACGCAGTATTTT
.,.,TRBJ2-3,TRBV6-1,CASQGSDTQYF,TGTGCCTCTCAGGGTTCAGATACGCAGTATTTT
.,many,TRBJ2-1,TRBV7-2,CASSLDLRVLISYNEQFF,TGTGCCAGCAGCTTAGATCTTAGGGTGCTAATCTCCTACAATGAGCAGTTCTTC
TRBD2,many,TRBJ2-5,TRBV7-2,CASSLGTSGRAKGETQYF,TGTGCCAGCAGCCTCGGGACTAGCGGGAGGGCCAAAGGGGAGACCCAGTACTTC
.,many,TRBJ2-1,TRBV5-8,CASSPGTLTSANEQFF,TGTGCCAGCAGCCCCGGGACTCTTACGTCAGCCAATGAGCAGTTCTTC